The 31 T cell receptor beta chains reported below all come from one sample, sequenced in a study of long-term antiretroviral therapy in people with HIV. Researchers report immunoSEQ v3.0 was run at survey level. Assay: immunoSEQ multiplex PCR; the TCRdb copy retains only in-frame clones and omits some. The sample consists of 20,000 to 25,000 clones, about 80% of them appearing once. This sample comprised unsorted PBMCs, obtained 1.1 years before starting antiretroviral therapy. The receptors were sampled from a woman aged 40-49 years with HIV.

The chain employs TRBV2 and TRBJ2-5; D gene uncertain. This CDR3 contains 14 residues. Per the germline V gene, CDR1 is SNHLY and CDR2 is FYNNEI. Trimming stripped 6 bases from V and 5 bases from J, with 16 bases between. The CDR3 spells CASRGSHSGETQYF. CDR3 coding DNA: TGTGCCAGCAGGGGGTCCCATTCTGGGGAGACCCAGTACTTC.

This chain joins TRBV25-1 and TRBJ1-1; no clear D gene. Germline loops: CDR1 MGHDK, CDR2 SYGVNS. There are 14 residues in the CDR3. V was shortened by 1 base and J by 7 bases, with 13 bases between the two germline ends. The DNA of the CDR3 is TGTGCCAGCAGTGAATTCTCCCGACGGAGTGAAGCTTTCTTT. Protein: CASSEFSRRSEAFF.

This clone is labeled medium-sized. This chain joins TRBV7-9 and TRBJ1-2, with D hard to call. The CDR3 covers 14 residues. Germline V gives CDR1 SEHNR, CDR2 FQNEAQ (reference sequence). Trimming stripped 5 bases from V and 4 bases from J, with 14 bases between. CDR3 region: CASSPNLGLYGYTF. The CDR3, as DNA: TGTGCCAGCAGCCCTAACTTAGGACTCTATGGCTACACCTTC.

The V gene is TRBV7-2, the J gene TRBJ2-7, with 11 bases aligning to TRBD2. The V gene's germline CDR1 is SGHTA and CDR2 FQGNSA. CDR3 length: 14 residues. V lost 3 bases and J lost 6; bases outside the gene matches: 4. The CDR3 reads CASSFGLAGLEQYF. In DNA form, the CDR3 reads TGTGCCAGCAGCTTCGGACTAGCGGGTCTCGAGCAGTACTTC.

The V call is TRBV7-7, the J call TRBJ2-5; D unresolved. Per germline, CDR1 SSHAT and CDR2 FNYEAQ (reference sequence). Trimming shortened V by 5 bases and J by 2 bases, and 9 bases separated the two germline ends. The CDR3 is made up of 13 amino acids. CDR3 loop: CASSTDQQETQYF. DNA for the CDR3: TGTGCCAGCAGCACCGACCAGCAAGAGACCCAGTACTTC.

This chain links TRBV16 with TRBJ2-7, with 8 positions matching TRBD1. This CDR3 is 12 amino acids long. The germline gives CDR1 KGHSY, CDR2 FQNENV. V lost 8 bases, J lost 3 bases, and 3 bases stayed unmatched. In nucleotides, the CDR3 is TGTGCCAGCTCACAGGGGGTCTACGAGCAGTACTTC. Translation: CASSQGVYEQYF.

J is TRBJ2-2 and V is TRBV19; TRBD2 agrees at 7 bases. V gave up 7 bases and J gave up 8 bases; unmatched junction bases: 10. Germline V gene data show CDR1 as LNHDA and CDR2 as SQIVND (reference sequence). CDR3 length: 14 amino acids. The CDR3 DNA reads as TGTGCCAGTACGCTAGCGGAGTATTATGGGGAGCTGTTTTTT. This gives the protein CASTLAEYYGELFF.

This sequence joins TRBV19 and TRBJ2-7; the D call may be TRBD1 or TRBD2 (5 bases each). CDR1 is LNHDA, CDR2 SQIVND, per germline (reference sequence). The CDR3 is 18 residues long. Trimming pared 1 base from V and 2 bases from J, leaving 21 bases between. The CDR3 sequence: CASSIGAGTGHKAYEQYF. The CDR3 DNA sequence: TGTGCCAGTAGTATAGGGGCAGGGACCGGACATAAGGCCTACGAGCAGTACTTC. Filled out from reference TRBV19 and TRBJ2-7, the complete variable domain reads DGGITQSPKYLFRKEGQNVTLSCEQNLNHDAMYWYRQDPGQGLRLIYYSQIVNDFQKGDIAEGYSVSREKKESFPLTVTSAQKNPTAFYLCASSIGAGTGHKAYEQYFGPGTRLTVT.

The chain uses TRBV4-1 and TRBJ2-7, with 13 bases that match TRBD2. V was pared by 4 bases and J by 2 bases, with 8 bases of the junction left unmatched. Germline V gene lookup returns CDR1 MGHRA and CDR2 YSYEKL. This CDR3 spans 17 amino acids. CDR3 nucleotides: TGCGCCAGCAGCCCCTCGGGACTAGCGGGGACGCCCTACGAGCAGTACTTC. It translates to CASSPSGLAGTPYEQYF.

This clone appeared once. Mismatch with germline at one junction end may stem from a read error. The gene calls are TRBV5-3 and TRBJ1-1; no clear D. TRBV5-3 counts as an open reading frame of uncertain function. This CDR3 contains 14 residues. This chain's CDR3 is CASSLGGTNTEAFF. The CDR3 coding sequence is TGTGCCAGCAGCTTGGGCGGCACAAACACTGAAGCTTTCTTT.

This clone was found a few times. The rearrangement links TRBV5-4 to TRBJ1-5, with 9 bases fitting TRBD1. V lost 4 bases and J lost 1; bases outside the gene matches: 6. CDR1 is SGHNT and CDR2 is YYREEE in the germline V gene (reference sequence). CDR3 length: 16 residues. The CDR3 reads CASSLTGGGSNQPQHF. The CDR3 DNA is TGTGCCAGCAGCCTGACAGGGGGAGGAAGCAATCAGCCCCAGCATTTT. The entire variable domain, with the rest obtained from reference TRBV5-4 and TRBJ1-5, is as follows: ETGVTQSPTHLIKTRGQQVTLRCSSQSGHNTVSWYQQALGQGPQFIFQYYREEENGRGNFPPRFSGLQFPNYSSELNVNALELDDSALYLCASSLTGGGSNQPQHFGDGTRLSIL.

The chain combines TRBV19 with TRBJ1-5; D is perhaps TRBD1 (5 bases). The germline gives CDR1 LNHDA, CDR2 SQIVND (reference sequence). V was clipped by 7 bases and J by 4 bases, with 14 bases between them. CDR3 size: 14 residues. The CDR3 here is CASMGGRENQPQHF. DNA of the CDR3: TGTGCCAGTATGGGGGGACGGGAGAATCAGCCCCAGCATTTT.

In its sample, this clone was seen a few times. The V call is TRBV7-6, the J call TRBJ1-1, with TRBD1 matching 8 bases. Trimming at V came to 5 bases and at J to 2 bases, leaving 10 bases not matched to a gene. This CDR3 is 16 amino acids long. CDR1 and CDR2 from the germline V gene are SGHVS and FNYEAQ. CDR3 amino acids: CASSQNRDRPNTEAFF. The CDR3 nucleotides read TGTGCCAGCAGCCAAAACCGGGACAGGCCTAACACTGAAGCTTTCTTT. The variable domain in full, completed from reference TRBV7-6 and TRBJ1-1, reads GAGVSQSPRYKVTKRGQDVALRCDPISGHVSLYWYRQALGQGPEFLTYFNYEAQQDKSGLPNDRFSAERPEGSISTLTIQRTEQRDSAMYRCASSQNRDRPNTEAFFGQGTRLTVV.

The chain carries TRBV15 and TRBJ1-1; D remains ambiguous. V gave up 5 bases and J gave up 1 base, with 14 bases separating them. This CDR3 contains 15 residues. CDR1 and CDR2 (germline): LNHNV, YYDKDF (reference sequence). The CDR3 sequence is CATSRSTLGNTEAFF. The DNA of the CDR3 is TGTGCCACCAGCCGGTCGACCCTGGGGAACACTGAAGCTTTCTTT.

The rearrangement joins TRBV7-2 to TRBJ2-7, with TRBD2 matching 9 bases. This CDR3 comprises 16 residues. Germline V gene data show CDR1 as SGHTA and CDR2 as FQGNSA. Unmatched junction bases numbered 11, after V lost 5 bases and J lost 3 bases. In DNA, the CDR3 is TGTGCCAGCAGCCGGAGACTAGCGGTGGGGGGCTACGAGCAGTACTTC. This codes for CASSRRLAVGGYEQYF.

The genes are TRBV6-1 and TRBJ2-5; TRBD1 is a possible D gene (5 bases). The germline V gene has CDR1 MNHNS and CDR2 SASEGT. The CDR3 covers 11 residues. The V gene lost 6 bases and the J gene lost 5 bases, with 7 bases spanning the gap. CDR3 sequence (DNA): TGTGCCAGCAGGCCAGGGGAGACCCAGTACTTC. Amino acid sequence: CASRPGETQYF.

The chain recombines TRBV19 with TRBJ1-6, with D possibly being TRBD1 (5 bases). The germline V gene encodes CDR1 LNHDA and CDR2 SQIVND (reference sequence). CDR3 size: 16 residues. Trimming removed 6 bases from V and 4 bases from J, with 16 bases in between. The CDR3 DNA reads as TGTGCCAGTAGGACCGACTCGGGACGGTATAATTCACCCCTCCACTTT. This sequence encodes CASRTDSGRYNSPLHF. Together with reference TRBV19 and TRBJ1-6, the CDR3 gives the full variable domain: DGGITQSPKYLFRKEGQNVTLSCEQNLNHDAMYWYRQDPGQGLRLIYYSQIVNDFQKGDIAEGYSVSREKKESFPLTVTSAQKNPTAFYLCASRTDSGRYNSPLHFGNGTRLTVT.

This clone was recorded a few times. V gene TRBV5-6 combines with J gene TRBJ2-3, with 8 bases lining up with TRBD1. With V trimmed by 0 bases and J by 11 bases, 5 bases remained unmatched. CDR1 and CDR2 from the germline V gene are SGHDT and YYEEEE. The CDR3 has 13 residues. CDR3 sequence reads: CASSLEGDRRQYF. DNA for the CDR3: TGTGCCAGCAGCTTGGAGGGGGACAGGAGGCAGTATTTT.

The V gene is TRBV19, the J gene TRBJ1-2; TRBD1 matches 8 bases. Germline V CDR1 and CDR2: LNHDA, SQIVND (reference sequence). This CDR3 spans 14 amino acids. The ends lost 7 bases at V and 5 bases at J; junction bases unmatched: 9. The CDR3 protein is CASTAGGAWYGYTF. CDR3 nucleotide sequence: TGTGCCAGTACGGCAGGGGGCGCGTGGTATGGCTACACCTTC.

CDR3 protein: CASSMWVFNQPQHF. Written as DNA, the CDR3 is TGTGCCAGTAGTATGTGGGTTTTTAATCAGCCCCAGCATTTT. The chain couples TRBV19 to TRBJ1-5; no clear D gene. The CDR3 runs to 14 residues. Deletions cut 3 bases from V and 4 bases from J, with 10 bases between. The V gene's germline CDR1 is LNHDA and CDR2 SQIVND (reference sequence).

The chain is built from TRBV6-5 and TRBJ1-2, with a tentative D call TRBD1 (5 bases). From germline, CDR1 is MNHEY and CDR2 SVGAGI. This CDR3 has 14 amino acids. V was pared by 10 bases and J by 7 bases, with 22 bases between. As DNA, the CDR3 is TGTGCCACCACGCTATCGGGAGGGGCGCCTGGCTACACCTTC. It specifies CATTLSGGAPGYTF.

This sequence joins TRBV18 and TRBJ1-4; TRBD1 aligns across 8 bases. The CDR3 sequence is 20 residues long. CDR1 and CDR2 from the germline V gene are KGHSH and LQKENI. Trimming cost V 4 bases and J 0 bases; bases outside gene matches: 16. For the CDR3, the DNA is TGTGCCAGCTCACGGACAGGGATCGAGTACTACATTGCAACTAATGAAAAACTGTTTTTT. This codes for CASSRTGIEYYIATNEKLFF.

The chain couples TRBV30 to TRBJ2-3; D gene ambiguous. The CDR3 extends over 14 amino acids. V lost 0 bases to trimming and J lost 1 base, with 8 bases between them. CDR1 and CDR2 from the germline V gene are GTSNPN and SVGIG (reference sequence). The CDR3 coding sequence is TGTGCCTGGAGTGTAGCCAGCGGCACAGATACGCAGTATTTT. This gives the protein CAWSVASGTDTQYF.

This chain joins TRBV28 and TRBJ1-5, with D hard to call. Trimming stripped 5 bases from V and 1 base from J, with 18 bases between. Germline V gene lookup returns CDR1 MDHEN and CDR2 SYDVKM. CDR3 length: 17 residues. The CDR3 reads CASSRRTGFGSNQPQHF. CDR3 in DNA: TGTGCCAGCAGTCGTCGGACCGGATTTGGGAGCAATCAGCCCCAGCATTTT.

The chain has TRBV30 and TRBJ2-7; the D gene is possibly TRBD2 (6 bases). Trimming took off 2 bases at V and 4 bases at J, with 9 bases between the two ends. Per the germline V gene, CDR1 is GTSNPN and CDR2 is SVGIG (reference sequence). The CDR3 is made up of 12 amino acids. DNA for the CDR3: TGTGCCTGGAGTCCCGCGGGGTACGAGCAGTACTTC. As protein: CAWSPAGYEQYF.

This clone was observed a single time. The chain recombines TRBV9 with TRBJ1-2; D is undetermined. Germline values: CDR1 SGDLS, CDR2 YYNGEE. The germline V and J ends were trimmed by 3 bases and 9 bases, with 18 bases remaining between them. The CDR3 length is 14 residues. The DNA for the CDR3 is TGTGCCAGCAGCGCCACCCTCACGGCGTTGAGCTACACCTTC. Translating gives CASSATLTALSYTF.

The V gene is TRBV6-1, the J gene TRBJ1-2; TRBD1 is a possible D gene (6 bases). Germline V lookup: CDR1 MNHNS, CDR2 SASEGT. The CDR3 has 14 amino acids. V dropped 7 bases and J dropped 6 bases, with 18 bases sitting between them. The CDR3 protein is CASTLQGTLNGYTF. CDR3 sequence (DNA): TGTGCCAGCACCCTCCAGGGGACATTGAATGGCTACACCTTC.

The V gene is TRBV10-1, the J gene TRBJ2-2; maybe TRBD1 (6 bases). In germline, CDR1 is WNHNN, CDR2 SYGVQD (reference sequence). The CDR3 is 13 amino acids. The germline V and J ends were trimmed by 8 bases and 3 bases, with 10 bases remaining between them. Here the CDR3 reads CASRQEDTGELFF. The CDR3 nucleotides read TGCGCCAGCCGACAGGAAGACACCGGGGAGCTGTTTTTT.

V and J are TRBV30 and TRBJ2-5; D perhaps matches TRBD2 (5 bases). Germline loops: CDR1 GTSNPN, CDR2 SVGIG (reference sequence). Trimming shortened V by 4 bases and J by 3 bases, and 18 bases separated the two germline ends. This CDR3 contains 15 residues. The CDR3 DNA reads TGTGCCTGGATACTGGGATACCGGGGAGAAGAGACCCAGTACTTC. This codes for CAWILGYRGEETQYF.

The V and J genes are TRBV7-2 and TRBJ1-2; tentatively, D is TRBD1 (5 bases). CDR3 length equals 13 residues. Germline values: CDR1 SGHTA, CDR2 FQGNSA. The V end lost 6 bases, the J end lost 7 bases, and 15 bases lay between the germline ends. CDR3 residues: CASSPLRVAGYTF. Written as DNA, the CDR3 is TGTGCCAGCAGTCCCCTCAGGGTAGCTGGCTACACCTTC. Together with reference TRBV7-2 and TRBJ1-2, the CDR3 gives the full variable domain: GAGVSQSPSNKVTEKGKDVELRCDPISGHTALYWYRQSLGQGLEFLIYFQGNSAPDKSGLPSDRFSAERTGGSVSTLTIQRTQQEDSAVYLCASSPLRVAGYTFGSGTRLTVV.

The chain employs TRBV7-8 and TRBJ2-1; possible D gene TRBD2, 7 bases. The germline V gene encodes CDR1 SGHVS and CDR2 FQNEAQ. The CDR3 covers 14 residues. V was shortened by 5 bases and J by 6 bases, with 14 bases between the two germline ends. The CDR3 loop reads CASSPEGGVNEQFF. CDR3 sequence (DNA): TGTGCCAGCAGCCCCGAAGGGGGGGTCAATGAGCAGTTCTTC.